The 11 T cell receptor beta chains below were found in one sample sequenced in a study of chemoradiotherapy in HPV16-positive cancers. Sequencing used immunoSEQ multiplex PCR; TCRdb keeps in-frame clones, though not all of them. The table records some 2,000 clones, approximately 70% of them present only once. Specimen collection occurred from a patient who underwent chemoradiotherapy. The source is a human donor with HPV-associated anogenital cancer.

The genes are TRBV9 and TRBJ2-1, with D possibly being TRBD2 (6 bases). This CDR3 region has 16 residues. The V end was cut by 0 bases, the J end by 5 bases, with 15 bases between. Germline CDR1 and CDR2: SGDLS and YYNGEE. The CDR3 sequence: CASSVVSSGFDNEQFF. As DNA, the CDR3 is TGTGCCAGCAGCGTAGTCTCCAGCGGGTTCGACAATGAGCAGTTCTTC.

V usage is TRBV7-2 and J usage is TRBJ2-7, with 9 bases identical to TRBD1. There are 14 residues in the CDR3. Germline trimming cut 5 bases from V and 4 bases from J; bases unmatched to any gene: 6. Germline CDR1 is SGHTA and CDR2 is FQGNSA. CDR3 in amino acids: CASSPGTGLYEQYF. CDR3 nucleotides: TGTGCCAGCAGCCCCGGGACAGGGCTTTACGAGCAGTACTTC. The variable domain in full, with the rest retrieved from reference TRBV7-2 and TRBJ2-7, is GAGVSQSPSNKVTEKGKDVELRCDPISGHTALYWYRQSLGQGLEFLIYFQGNSAPDKSGLPSDRFSAERTGGSVSTLTIQRTQQEDSAVYLCASSPGTGLYEQYFGPGTRLTVT.

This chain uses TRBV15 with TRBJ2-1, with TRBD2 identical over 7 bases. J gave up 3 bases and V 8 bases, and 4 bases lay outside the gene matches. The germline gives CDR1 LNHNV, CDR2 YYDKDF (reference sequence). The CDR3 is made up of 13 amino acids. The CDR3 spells CATWDYNYNEQFF. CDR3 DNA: TGTGCCACCTGGGACTACAACTACAATGAGCAGTTCTTC.

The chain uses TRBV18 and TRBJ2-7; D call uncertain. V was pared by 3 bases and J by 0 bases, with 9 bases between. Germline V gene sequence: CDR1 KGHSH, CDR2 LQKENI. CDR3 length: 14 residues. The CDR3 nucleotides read TGTGCCAGCTCACCCGGCGTAGGCTCCTACGAGCAGTACTTC. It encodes CASSPGVGSYEQYF.

CDR3 bases: TGTGCCAGCAGCACAGACCCCTTAGCGGGAGGGCCGAGGAATGAGCAGTTCTTC. Its protein product is CASSTDPLAGGPRNEQFF. V and J are TRBV7-9 and TRBJ2-1; TRBD2 aligns across 11 bases. Germline V gives CDR1 SEHNR, CDR2 FQNEAQ (reference sequence). The ends lost 5 bases at V and 7 bases at J; junction bases unmatched: 16. The CDR3 runs 18 residues.

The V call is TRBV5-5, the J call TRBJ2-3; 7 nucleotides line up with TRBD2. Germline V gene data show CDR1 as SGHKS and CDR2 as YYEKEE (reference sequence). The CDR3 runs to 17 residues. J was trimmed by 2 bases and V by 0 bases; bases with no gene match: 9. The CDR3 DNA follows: TGTGCCAGCAGCTTGGCCCCTAGCGGATCGATCACAGATACGCAGTATTTT. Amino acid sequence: CASSLAPSGSITDTQYF.

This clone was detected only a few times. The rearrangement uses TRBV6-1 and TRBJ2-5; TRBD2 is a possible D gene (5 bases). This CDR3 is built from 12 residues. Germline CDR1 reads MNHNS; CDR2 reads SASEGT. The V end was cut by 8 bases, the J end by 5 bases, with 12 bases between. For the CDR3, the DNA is TGTGCCAGCGAAGAGGGTTGGGAGACCCAGTACTTC. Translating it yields CASEEGWETQYF.

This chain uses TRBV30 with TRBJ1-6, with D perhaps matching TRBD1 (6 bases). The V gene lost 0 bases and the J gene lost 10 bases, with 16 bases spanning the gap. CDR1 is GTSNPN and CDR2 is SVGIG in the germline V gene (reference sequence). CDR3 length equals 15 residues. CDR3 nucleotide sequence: TGTGCCTGGAGTGTAGGGGGTGGTGTCCGATCACCCCTCCACTTT. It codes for CAWSVGGGVRSPLHF.

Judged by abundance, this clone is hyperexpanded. CDR3 nucleotides: TGTGCCAGCGACGTGGGTGGCACTGAAGCTTTCTTT. Translating it yields CASDVGGTEAFF. The gene calls are TRBV2 and TRBJ1-1; D unclear. Trimming cost V 8 bases and J 4 bases, with 11 bases left between them. The length of the CDR3 is 12 residues. CDR1 is SNHLY, CDR2 FYNNEI, per germline. The full variable domain, with the rest looked up from reference TRBV2 and TRBJ1-1, is EPEVTQTPSHQVTQMGQEVILRCVPISNHLYFYWYRQILGQKVEFLVSFYNNEISEKSEIFDDQFSVERPDGSNFTLKIRSTKLEDSAMYFCASDVGGTEAFFGQGTRLTVV.

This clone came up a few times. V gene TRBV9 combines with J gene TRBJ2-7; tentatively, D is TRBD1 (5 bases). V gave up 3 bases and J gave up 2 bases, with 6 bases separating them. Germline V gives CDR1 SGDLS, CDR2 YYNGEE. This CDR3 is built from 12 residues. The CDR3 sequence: CASSGQTYEQYF. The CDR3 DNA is TGTGCCAGCAGCGGACAGACCTACGAGCAGTACTTC.

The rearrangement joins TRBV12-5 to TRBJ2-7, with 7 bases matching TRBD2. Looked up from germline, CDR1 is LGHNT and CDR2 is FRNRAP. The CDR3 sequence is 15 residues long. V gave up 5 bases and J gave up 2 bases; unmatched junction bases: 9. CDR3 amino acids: CASGAPSGPTYEQYF. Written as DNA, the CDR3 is TGTGCTAGTGGTGCCCCTAGCGGCCCGACCTACGAGCAGTACTTC. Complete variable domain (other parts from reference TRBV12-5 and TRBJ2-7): DARVTQTPRHKVTEMGQEVTMRCQPILGHNTVFWYRQTMMQGLELLAYFRNRAPLDDSGMPKDRFSAEMPDATLATLKIQPSEPRDSAVYFCASGAPSGPTYEQYFGPGTRLTVT.